The 24 T cell receptor beta chains given below trace back to one sample, sequenced in a study of Graves' ophthalmopathy and Graves' hyperthyroidism. Amplification from RNA transcripts yielded the TCR beta CDR3 regions. First-round RT-PCR employed HTBI primers, with a second-round multiplex PCR after it. A single record per CDR3 protein comes from TCRdb applying MiXCR to the multiplex PCR reads. The sample yields about 620,000 distinct CDR3 sequences, 22% seen once. Sequenced: peripheral blood. These receptors all stem from a woman between 18 and 29 years old with stable Graves' hyperthyroidism. Some clones in this sample may be carry-over from other donors' samples.

This clonotype was observed many times. The rearrangement joins TRBV7-3 to TRBJ1-6, with 10 bases identical to TRBD1. The J segment lost 11 bases and the V segment lost 5 bases, leaving 6 bases of the junction unmatched. Germline CDR1 reads SGHTA; CDR2 reads FQGTGA. This CDR3 contains 14 residues. CDR3 region: CASSTRDRGTPLHF. In DNA form, the CDR3 reads TGTGCCAGCAGCACCCGGGACAGGGGCACACCCCTCCACTTT.

This clonotype was observed a few times. This sequence joins TRBV14 and TRBJ2-2; TRBD1 is a possible D gene (5 bases). In germline, CDR1 is SGHDN, CDR2 FVKESK. The CDR3 has 17 amino acids. V gave up 1 base and J gave up 1 base, with 13 bases separating them. The CDR3 nucleotides read TGTGCCAGCAGCCAAGTCGGTACAGGCCAGAACACCGGGGAGCTGTTTTTT. This gives the protein CASSQVGTGQNTGELFF.

This clonotype was recorded a few times. The chain couples TRBV20-1 to TRBJ2-6, with D tentatively TRBD1 or TRBD2 (5 bases each). This CDR3 has 16 amino acids. V was cut by 6 bases and J by 0 bases, with 15 bases left in between. Germline assignment: CDR1 DFQATT and CDR2 SNEGSKA (reference sequence). The CDR3 DNA reads TGCAGTGCAGAGGGACGGCCGAGCTCTGGGGCCAACGTCCTGACTTTC. This encodes CSAEGRPSSGANVLTF.

This clonotype was recorded at least ten times. The J gene is TRBJ1-2, the V gene TRBV15; D uncertain. CDR3 length: 14 amino acids. The germline gives CDR1 LNHNV, CDR2 YYDKDF (reference sequence). Trimming removed 0 bases from V and 8 bases from J, with 13 bases in between. The CDR3 protein is CATSREVATPGYTF. The CDR3 region has the DNA TGTGCCACCAGCAGAGAGGTGGCCACGCCCGGCTACACCTTC.

In this sample, this clonotype turned up many times. The chain joins TRBV15 to TRBJ2-2, with 7 bases lining up with TRBD1. There are 14 residues in the CDR3. The V gene's germline CDR1 is LNHNV and CDR2 YYDKDF (reference sequence). The ends lost 8 bases at V and 5 bases at J; junction bases unmatched: 8. CDR3 DNA: TGTGCCACCGATCCAGGGGGTTTTACCGGGGAGCTGTTTTTT. Translated: CATDPGGFTGELFF.

The sample holds many counts of this clonotype. V is TRBV7-9 and J is TRBJ1-2; D is undetermined. V gave up 3 bases and J gave up 3 bases, with 8 bases separating them. The CDR3 is made up of 13 amino acids. Germline lookup yields CDR1 SEHNR and CDR2 FQNEAQ (reference sequence). In DNA form, the CDR3 reads TGTGCCAGCAGCTTCGACGGATACTATGGCTACACCTTC. Protein product: CASSFDGYYGYTF.

The chain has TRBV30 and TRBJ1-2; D is possibly TRBD1 (5 bases). Germline V lookup: CDR1 GTSNPN, CDR2 SVGIG (reference sequence). The CDR3 consists of 14 residues. V lost 1 base and J lost 4, with 13 bases in between. CDR3: CAWSAGTRGYGYTF. The CDR3 DNA is TGTGCCTGGAGTGCGGGGACCCGGGGCTATGGCTACACCTTC.

This rearrangement joins TRBV7-9 to TRBJ1-5; D uncertain. The CDR3 length is 11 residues. Germline CDR1 and CDR2: SEHNR and FQNEAQ (reference sequence). Trimming took off 5 bases at V and 9 bases at J, with 8 bases between the two ends. CDR3 DNA sequence: TGTGCCAGCAGCCGCTCCGGGCCCCAGCATTTT. Amino acids: CASSRSGPQHF. The full variable domain, in which reference TRBV7-9 and TRBJ1-5 provide the parts outside the CDR3, is DTGVSQNPRHKITKRGQNVTFRCDPISEHNRLYWYRQTLGQGPEFLTYFQNEAQLEKSRLLSDRFSAERPKGSFSTLEIQRTEQGDSAMYLCASSRSGPQHFGDGTRLSIL.

In its sample, this clonotype was seen a few times. The chain links TRBV2 to TRBJ2-5; D gene ambiguous. This CDR3 is built from 13 residues. The V and J ends lost 4 bases and 3 bases respectively, with 9 bases between them. Per germline, CDR1 SNHLY and CDR2 FYNNEI. The CDR3 spells CASSVQAEETQYF. The CDR3 DNA sequence: TGTGCCAGCAGTGTCCAGGCAGAAGAGACCCAGTACTTC.

This clonotype was detected many times. V and J are TRBV11-2 and TRBJ1-3; D uncertain. Trimming stripped 3 bases from V and 8 bases from J, with 11 bases between. The CDR3 length is 13 residues. CDR1 and CDR2 from the germline V gene are SGHAT and FQNNGV. CDR3 loop: CASSLLSWDTIYF. The CDR3 coding sequence is TGTGCCAGCAGCTTGCTTTCGTGGGACACCATATATTTT. The whole variable domain, remainder taken from reference TRBV11-2 and TRBJ1-3, is EAGVAQSPRYKIIEKRQSVAFWCNPISGHATLYWYQQILGQGPKLLIQFQNNGVVDDSQLPKDRFSAERLKGVDSTLKIQPAKLEDSAVYLCASSLLSWDTIYFGEGSWLTVV.

The sample holds many counts of this clonotype. The chain joins TRBV2 to TRBJ2-7, with 9 bases lining up with TRBD1. CDR3 length equals 15 residues. Per the germline V gene, CDR1 is SNHLY and CDR2 is FYNNEI. Trimming cost V 4 bases and J 0 bases; bases outside gene matches: 4. The CDR3 nucleotides are TGTGCCAGCAGTGGAACGGGACAGGGCTCCTACGAGCAGTACTTC. Residues: CASSGTGQGSYEQYF. Variable domain in full (rest from reference TRBV2 and TRBJ2-7): EPEVTQTPSHQVTQMGQEVILRCVPISNHLYFYWYRQILGQKVEFLVSFYNNEISEKSEIFDDQFSVERPDGSNFTLKIRSTKLEDSAMYFCASSGTGQGSYEQYFGPGTRLTVT.

This clonotype was counted at least ten times. The chain combines TRBV10-2 with TRBJ2-4; tentative D call: TRBD1 (6 bases). Trimming shortened V by 3 bases and J by 8 bases, and 14 bases separated the two germline ends. Germline lookup yields CDR1 WSHSY and CDR2 SAAADI. The CDR3 sequence is 14 residues long. The CDR3 loop reads CASSDRTKGDIQYF. The DNA of the CDR3 is TGCGCCAGCAGTGATCGGACAAAGGGGGACATTCAGTACTTC.

This clonotype has ten or more counts. The gene calls are TRBV11-2 and TRBJ1-2; TRBD1 is a possible D gene (5 bases). The V gene lost 2 bases and the J gene lost 8 bases, with 12 bases spanning the gap. Germline lookup yields CDR1 SGHAT and CDR2 FQNNGV. The CDR3 runs to 13 residues. This CDR3 reads CASSLKGSRGYTF. DNA of the CDR3: TGTGCCAGCAGCTTAAAGGGGTCGAGGGGCTACACCTTC.

This clonotype was recorded at least ten times. The chain joins TRBV6-1 to TRBJ2-7; 11 positions match TRBD2. Germline lookup yields CDR1 MNHNS and CDR2 SASEGT. The CDR3 runs to 14 residues. V lost 7 bases, J lost 1 base, and 3 bases stayed unmatched. The CDR3 sequence is CASTGTSGSYEQYF. CDR3 bases: TGTGCCAGCACCGGGACTAGCGGTTCCTACGAGCAGTACTTC.

This clonotype was seen at least ten times. This chain links TRBV6-1 with TRBJ2-7, with 11 bases fitting TRBD2. Germline CDR1 and CDR2: MNHNS and SASEGT. Trimming cost V 8 bases and J 7 bases; bases outside gene matches: 10. The CDR3 is 14 residues long. CDR3 protein: CASARLAGGREQYF. In DNA, the CDR3 is TGTGCCAGCGCTCGTCTAGCGGGAGGTAGGGAGCAGTACTTC.

This clonotype came up many times. V gene TRBV5-1 combines with J gene TRBJ1-1, with a possible D match to TRBD1 (5 bases). Deletions cut 6 bases from V and 6 bases from J, with 15 bases between. CDR1 is SGHRS, CDR2 YFSETQ, per germline. This CDR3 is 13 amino acids long. CDR3 loop: CASTSGGGAEAFF. The CDR3, as DNA: TGCGCCAGCACCTCCGGGGGAGGGGCTGAAGCTTTCTTT.

This clonotype was seen repeatedly, ten times or more. The CDR3, as DNA: TGTGCCAGTAGTATACGGCCCGGGGTTAAAAGGGATGGCTACACCTTC. This sequence encodes CASSIRPGVKRDGYTF. The V and J genes are TRBV19 and TRBJ1-2; the D is unclear. The CDR3 is 16 amino acids. Germline V gene sequence: CDR1 LNHDA, CDR2 SQIVND (reference sequence). The V end lost 2 bases, the J end lost 6 bases, and 19 bases lay between the germline ends.

This clonotype was observed many times. This chain connects TRBV11-2 to TRBJ2-5; possibly TRBD1 for D (5 bases). The ends were cut back, 5 bases at V and 5 bases at J, with 18 bases in the middle. The CDR3 has 15 residues. Germline-derived CDR1 and CDR2 are SGHAT and FQNNGV. DNA of the CDR3: TGTGCCAGCAGCCCACGGACATACTCTCGGGAGACCCAGTACTTC. Its translation is CASSPRTYSRETQYF.

This clonotype has a count of ten or more. The chain joins TRBV2 to TRBJ1-1; 9 bases map to TRBD1. From germline, CDR1 is SNHLY and CDR2 FYNNEI. V trimming: 7 bases; J trimming: 3 bases; junction bases outside the gene matches: 6. The CDR3 has 14 residues. As DNA, the CDR3 is TGTGCCAGCATCGGGCGGACAGGGGACACTGAAGCTTTCTTT. Residues: CASIGRTGDTEAFF. The variable domain in full, with the rest retrieved from reference TRBV2 and TRBJ1-1, is EPEVTQTPSHQVTQMGQEVILRCVPISNHLYFYWYRQILGQKVEFLVSFYNNEISEKSEIFDDQFSVERPDGSNFTLKIRSTKLEDSAMYFCASIGRTGDTEAFFGQGTRLTVV.

This rearrangement joins TRBV28 to TRBJ1-6, with 9 bases lining up with TRBD1. This CDR3 contains 14 residues. V lost 5 bases and J lost 10; bases outside the gene matches: 6. The V gene's germline CDR1 is MDHEN and CDR2 SYDVKM. CDR3 in amino acids: CASSPHRGQSPLHF. CDR3 DNA sequence: TGTGCCAGCAGTCCTCACAGGGGGCAATCACCCCTCCACTTT.

CDR3 nucleotide sequence: TGTGCCAGCAGTGAAGGGACAGGGGGCCCTAGAGGCTATGGCTACACCTTC. Its protein is CASSEGTGGPRGYGYTF. This chain uses TRBV2 with TRBJ1-2; 11 bases match TRBD1. V trimming: 1 base; J trimming: 4 bases; junction bases outside the gene matches: 8. The CDR3 extends over 17 amino acids. Germline CDR1 reads SNHLY; CDR2 reads FYNNEI.

This clonotype was picked up many times. The chain is built from TRBV2 and TRBJ2-7; D is ambiguous. V was shortened by 8 bases and J by 0 bases, with 11 bases between the two germline ends. The length of the CDR3 is 13 residues. Germline V CDR1 and CDR2: SNHLY, FYNNEI. The DNA of the CDR3 is TGTGCCAGCCGAAGCACGGGCTCCTACGAGCAGTACTTC. This codes for CASRSTGSYEQYF.

This clonotype was observed at least ten times. V gene TRBV5-1 combines with J gene TRBJ1-1; D might be TRBD1 (6 bases). V was cut by 4 bases and J by 9 bases, with 25 bases left in between. Germline V lookup: CDR1 SGHRS, CDR2 YFSETQ. This CDR3 region has 16 residues. The DNA for the CDR3 is TGCGCCAGCAGCACATGGGGTTCCGGATGGACAGATCAAGCTTTCTTT. Translating it yields CASSTWGSGWTDQAFF.

This clonotype was counted many times. Here the CDR3 reads CASSLLEDSRNTEAFF. In DNA, the CDR3 is TGTGCCAGCAGTTTGCTCGAGGACAGTAGGAACACTGAAGCTTTCTTT. The chain links TRBV12-3 or TRBV12-4 to TRBJ1-1, with D maybe TRBD1 (6 bases). V lost 3 bases and J 1 base, leaving 15 bases between the germline ends. CDR3 length: 16 amino acids.